This TCR beta chain was captured in a study of shared clonotypes between healthy human individuals. The germline V gene encodes CDR1 SGHTA and CDR2 FQGNSA. This CDR3 spans 18 amino acids. Trimming left V 1 base short and J 7 bases short, with 25 bases between. Whole-study results and caveats: The study drew on few donors, limiting represented genetic and exposure-history diversity.

Roughly 90 million PBMCs served as the genomic DNA source for unsorted samples. With regard to this clone: What it binds is not known.

TCRdb keeps only in-frame clones here, not all; method: immunoSEQ multiplex PCR. The sample gives approximately 500,000 clones, about 85% of which show up once; more than 9.5% is in the top ten. This TCR was sampled from a middle-aged woman in good health. Some clones in this sample may be carry-over from other donors' samples. The chain is built from TRBV7-2 and TRBJ2-5; possible D gene TRBD2, 6 bases. Sequencing used PBMCs. As DNA, the CDR3 is TGTGCCAGCAGCTTAGTGAGTGGAGGGCGGGGTGTCCTCGGGACCCAGTACTTC. This translates into CASSLVSGGRGVLGTQYF.